This TCR beta chain derives from a study of blood T cell repertoires in COVID-19 (dated by TCRdb to about 2020). As for the study more broadly: Samples covering the acute and convalescent phases of COVID-19 were provided by collaborators in the United States, Italy and Spain. The samples were drawn from the first 160 participants of the ongoing ImmuneRACE study and from roughly 1,300 subjects provided by 6 global collaborators. Subjects who had been exposed to COVID-19, were actively infected with it, or had recovered from it provided the deeply sampled blood TCRbeta repertoires that made up the dataset. The material from the prospective study consisted of cDNA or gDNA derived from T cells, B-cell-depleted T cells, or PBMCs. Where available, HLA class I and class II types were obtained from metadata supplied by the sample provider rather than from assay-based typing. The sample metadata nearly always contained a de-identified subject ID, COVID-19 status, age in years and sex. A freely available public database, intended as a resource for researchers studying the immune response to SARS-CoV-2, is where the repertoires were released. Study-wide findings and limitations: The quantity of clinical and demographic metadata differed by source and by participant and was supplied without curation.

The immunoSEQ Assay, a bias-controlled multiplex PCR, was used to amplify TCRbeta CDR3 regions from genomic DNA. The authors' analysis ran thus. The number of nucleated cells in each sample was estimated by amplification of reference gene primers within the assay. Sequence reads were collapsed and filtered to measure the absolute abundance of every unique TCRbeta CDR3 rearrangement. Productive Simpson clonality was computed per sample as the square root of Simpson's diversity index over productive rearrangements. As stored in TCRdb, this immuneACCESS dataset retains in-frame rearrangements with V and J assigned. A fraction of the clones does not appear; measured against another copy, unresolved V genes explain less than half of the discrepancy, and the remainder lacks a known reason. V, J and clone size are taken as reported in that table, and D and trimming were inferred from the DNA itself. This sample lists 300,000 to 450,000 clones; over 65% were detected once. The ten largest clones capture 1.1% of the sample.

As regards this clone: Its antigen remains undetermined. No base quality information exists; no much larger clone differs at one position.

Collaborating institutions collected whole blood in K2EDTA tubes following their own protocols. For TCRbeta analysis, collaborators shipped samples in one of three forms: frozen whole blood, isolated PBMCs, or DNA extracted from either of those sample types. Sequencing was performed on peripheral blood. The receptor was derived from a human donor with acute or convalescent COVID-19. The donor label of this sample is uncertain.

The nucleotides are TGTGCCAGCAGCTTAGGCGGGCGCAGTTACACTGAAGCTTTCTTT. Its translation reads: CASSLGGRSYTEAFF. The sequence is built from TRBV7-8 and TRBJ1-1; the D gene is not confidently resolved. The CDR3 sequence holds 15 residues, the cysteine and phenylalanine included. This entry keeps only the CDR3 DNA: 45 bases, framed from base 1. V loses 1 base of germline sequence and J loses 3 bases, and the interval between the two ends is 12 bases. Via the germline V gene, CDR1 is SGHVS and CDR2 FQNEAQ.